This T cell receptor (beta chain) is from a study of cytomegalovirus exposure and HLA in healthy donors. Study conclusions and caveats: The authors enumerated over 150 TCR beta chains as linked to cytomegalovirus. Most TCR sequences were uncommon, yet certain public TCRs appeared in many donors. The classifier reportedly diagnosed cytomegalovirus status with high specificity and sensitivity. Subsequent analysis of the roughly 120 validation repertoires found a tendency for first-cohort TCR clusters to co-occur.

The CDR3 is made up of 14 amino acids. V was clipped by 0 bases and J by 2 bases, with 7 bases between them. CDR1 and CDR2 from the germline V gene are SGDLS and YYNGEE. This table comes from immunoSEQ multiplex PCR, and its TCRdb copy is limited to in-frame clones, with some not included. This sample carries roughly 150,000 clones, 94% of them seen once, and the ten largest clones take about 2%. A note on this clone: The antigen is undetermined.

This sequence was found in a man aged 18 to 29 in good health and CMV-seropositive. V and J are TRBV9 and TRBJ2-3; D is unresolved. What was sequenced was PBMCs. CDR3 in amino acids: CASSVAVYTDTQYF. The CDR3 DNA sequence: TGTGCCAGCAGCGTAGCCGTCTACACAGATACGCAGTATTTT.